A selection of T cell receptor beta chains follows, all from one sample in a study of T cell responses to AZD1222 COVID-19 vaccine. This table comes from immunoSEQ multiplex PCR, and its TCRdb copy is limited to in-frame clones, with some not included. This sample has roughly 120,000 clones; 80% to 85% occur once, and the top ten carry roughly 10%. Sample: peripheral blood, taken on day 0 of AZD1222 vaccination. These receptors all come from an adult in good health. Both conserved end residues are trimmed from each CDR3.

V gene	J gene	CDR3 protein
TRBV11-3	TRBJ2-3	ASSPDGGRTQY
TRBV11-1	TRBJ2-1	ASSSTLTSSYNEQF
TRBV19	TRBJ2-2	ASSPLDRGRAGELF
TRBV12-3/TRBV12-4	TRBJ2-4	ASSHYRTYIQY
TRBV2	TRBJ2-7	ASSGQGVNEQY
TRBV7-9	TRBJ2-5	ASSSIGAGEQETQY
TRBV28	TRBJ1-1	ASSLLHQGAEAF
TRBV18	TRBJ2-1	ASSPLTRDPPSWHGGTYNEQF
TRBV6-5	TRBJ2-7	ATTGRGGVYEQY
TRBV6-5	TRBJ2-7	ASSSRQTYEQY
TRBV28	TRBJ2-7	ASNRETSYEQY
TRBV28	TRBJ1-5	ASSPSGRDSNQPQH